The source of this T cell receptor beta chain is a study of regulatory T cells in long-lasting Graves disease. General study findings and limits: Persistent disease showed a preference for TRBV28, TRBJ1-2 and TRBJ2-5. Persistent patients shared more public clonotypes (2,741) than new patients (approximately 970).

Regarding time point: newly diagnosed GD, antithyroid drugs for less than 3 months. Researchers made the TCR library from RNA that was extracted from PBMCs. As a group, patients came from one endocrinology department in Xi'an, China. This clonotype was recorded a few times. Its antigen remains unidentified. V was pared by 3 bases and J by 0 bases, with 14 bases between. CDR3 length: 16 residues. The germline V gene has CDR1 SEHNR and CDR2 FQNEAQ (reference sequence). According to the study, TCR beta libraries were built with iRepertoire HTBI primers and CDR3-region Arm-PCR. TCRdb analysed the multiplex PCR reads with MiXCR anew, one entry per CDR3 protein. The sample holds 450,000 to 600,000 distinct CDR3 sequences, 15% to 20% seen once. This sample was also put to use in a study of T cells in Graves' hyperthyroidism and ophthalmopathy. That paper states: In the analysis, a 13 V-J model separated ophthalmopathy from stable hyperthyroidism.

The specimen comprised peripheral blood mononuclear cells (PBMCs), sampled at new diagnosis, from a patient treated with antithyroid drugs. This clonotype was sampled from a man aged 40-49 years with Graves disease. The chain links TRBV7-9 to TRBJ1-1; possibly TRBD1 for D (6 bases). In nucleotides, the CDR3 is TGTGCCAGCAGCTTCCCCCCCGGGACATTGAACACTGAAGCTTTCTTT. Protein product: CASSFPPGTLNTEAFF.